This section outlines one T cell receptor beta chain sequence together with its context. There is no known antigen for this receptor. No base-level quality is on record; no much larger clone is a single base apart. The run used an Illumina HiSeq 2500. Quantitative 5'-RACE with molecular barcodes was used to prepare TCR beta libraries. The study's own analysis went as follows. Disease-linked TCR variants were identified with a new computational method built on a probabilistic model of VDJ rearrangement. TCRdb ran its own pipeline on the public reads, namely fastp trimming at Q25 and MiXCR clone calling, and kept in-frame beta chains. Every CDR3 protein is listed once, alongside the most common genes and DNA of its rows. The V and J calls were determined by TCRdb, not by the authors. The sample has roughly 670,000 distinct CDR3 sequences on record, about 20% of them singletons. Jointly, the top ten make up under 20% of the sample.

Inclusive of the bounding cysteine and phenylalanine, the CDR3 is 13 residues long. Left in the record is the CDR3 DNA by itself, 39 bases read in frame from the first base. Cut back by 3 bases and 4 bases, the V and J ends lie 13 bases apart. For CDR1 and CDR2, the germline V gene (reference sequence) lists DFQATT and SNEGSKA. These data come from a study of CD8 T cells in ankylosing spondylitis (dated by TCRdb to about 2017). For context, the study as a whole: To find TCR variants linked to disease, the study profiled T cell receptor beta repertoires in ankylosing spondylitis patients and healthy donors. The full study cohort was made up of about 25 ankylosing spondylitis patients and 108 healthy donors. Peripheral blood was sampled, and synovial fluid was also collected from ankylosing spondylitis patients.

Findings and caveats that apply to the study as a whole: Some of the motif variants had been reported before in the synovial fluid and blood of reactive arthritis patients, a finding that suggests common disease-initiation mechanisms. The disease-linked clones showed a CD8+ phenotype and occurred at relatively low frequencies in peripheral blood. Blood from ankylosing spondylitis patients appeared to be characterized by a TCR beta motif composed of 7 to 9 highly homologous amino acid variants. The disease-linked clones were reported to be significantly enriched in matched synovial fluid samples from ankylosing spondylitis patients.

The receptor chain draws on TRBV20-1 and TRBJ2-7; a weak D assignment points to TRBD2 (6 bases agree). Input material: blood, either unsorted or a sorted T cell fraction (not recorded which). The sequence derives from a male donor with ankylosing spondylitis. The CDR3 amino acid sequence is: CSASLGGVYEQYF. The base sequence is TGCAGTGCTAGTCTGGGGGGAGTATACGAGCAGTACTTC.